The 6 T cell receptor beta chains below come from one sample, sequenced in a study of blood T cells in healthy people across ages. For the second PCR, which ran for about 6 to 11 cycles, a sample-barcoded 5' primer and a J-beta primer mix were used. In TCRdb, the 5' RACE reads were re-called with MiXCR into one record per CDR3 protein. The sample has roughly 1.7 million distinct CDR3 sequences, roughly 32% seen once. Sample: blood. The receptors were gathered from a woman in her 30s in good health.

This clonotype was detected only a few times. This chain joins TRBV27 and TRBJ2-2; D is uncertain. This CDR3 spans 15 amino acids. Germline V gives CDR1 MNHEY, CDR2 SMNVEV (reference sequence). The V end lost 3 bases, the J end lost 0 bases, and 8 bases lay between the germline ends. The DNA for the CDR3 is TGTGCCAGCAGTTTCCGAAAAACGAACACCGGGGAGCTGTTTTTT. Protein sequence: CASSFRKTNTGELFF.

This clonotype appeared a few times. This sequence joins TRBV6-1 and TRBJ1-4; D not resolved. Germline assignment: CDR1 MNHNS and CDR2 SASEGT. The CDR3 contains 15 residues. Trimming stripped 1 base from V and 5 bases from J, with 11 bases between. CDR3 loop: CASSEGVGGNEKLFF. The CDR3 nucleotides read TGTGCCAGCAGTGAAGGGGTCGGAGGAAATGAAAAACTGTTTTTT.

This clonotype was observed a handful of times. The rearrangement uses TRBV10-3 and TRBJ2-5, with D possibly called TRBD1 or TRBD2 (5 bases each). The CDR3 has 15 amino acids. V was clipped by 0 bases and J by 1 base, with 9 bases between them. Germline-derived CDR1 and CDR2 are ENHRY and SYGVKD. CDR3 bases: TGTGCCATCAGTGAGTCATCAGGGACCCAAGAGACCCAGTACTTC. This translates into CAISESSGTQETQYF.

This clonotype was detected only a few times. The J gene is TRBJ2-7, the V gene TRBV7-9, with 7 bases fitting TRBD1. CDR3 size: 14 residues. The germline CDR1 and CDR2 sequences are SEHNR and FQNEAQ (reference sequence). V shed 7 bases and J 5 bases; nucleotides not matched to a gene: 11. The CDR3 reads CASTPGQRPHEQYF. The CDR3 coding sequence is TGTGCCAGCACACCGGGACAGAGGCCCCACGAGCAGTACTTC.

CDR3 DNA sequence: TGCAGTGCTAGTGACCGGAGCTTTCCCTCCTACAATGAGCAGTTCTTC. Translating gives CSASDRSFPSYNEQFF. This chain uses TRBV20-1 with TRBJ2-1, with D unclear. CDR1 DFQATT and CDR2 SNEGSKA come from the germline V gene (reference sequence). Trimming removed 3 bases at V and 0 bases at J, with 15 bases between. This CDR3 is 16 amino acids long.

This clonotype was observed a few times. J is TRBJ2-2 and V is TRBV27, with D possibly being TRBD2 (6 bases). V dropped 5 bases and J dropped 1 base, with 20 bases sitting between them. The CDR3 has 18 residues. CDR1 MNHEY and CDR2 SMNVEV come from the germline V gene (reference sequence). CDR3 region: CASSPSHPGTGNTGELFF. CDR3 in DNA: TGTGCCAGCAGTCCGAGTCATCCCGGGACTGGGAACACCGGGGAGCTGTTTTTT.